Listed below are T cell receptor beta chains from one sample, sequenced in a study of T cell changes during pregnancy in multiple sclerosis. Data came from immunoSEQ multiplex PCR; TCRdb stores just in-frame clones and leaves some out. This table holds roughly 93,000 clones, roughly nine tenths found once. The sample consisted of peripheral blood, taken after pregnancy. All receptors come from a female donor in good health, enrolled as a control in a pregnancy study. CDR3s include the opening cysteine and the closing phenylalanine or tryptophan. Expanded clones get a size class; other rows say once, few or many, or leave the size out.

>TRBV2|NA|TRBJ1-5
CASSGLGGGKDGPQHF
>TRBV19|NA|TRBJ2-3
CASSRQSTDTQYF
>TRBV5-6|NA|TRBJ1-5
CASSLNPDRDQPQHF
>TRBV5-4|NA|TRBJ1-1
CASSQGTEAFF
>TRBV28|NA|TRBJ1-2
CASRGGSNYGYTF
>TRBV6-4|few|TRBJ2-1
CASSDSLHSNEQFF
>TRBV18|once|TRBJ2-7
CASSPLQGEQYF
>TRBV28|once|TRBJ1-2
CASSFYRGQGYGYTF
>TRBV2|NA|TRBJ2-3
CASSIGLAKDTQYF
>TRBV19|NA|TRBJ2-1
CASRLDRSSYNEQFF
>TRBV2|NA|TRBJ1-1
CASRTGSTEAFF
>TRBV10-3|NA|TRBJ1-1
CAVEGVLNTEAFF
>TRBV2|NA|TRBJ2-1
CASRGGTSGSGEQFF